The text below deals with one T cell receptor beta chain. As yet, its antigen is unknown. As for time point: late sampling 161 to 241 days after vaccination in three convalescent patients. Treatment defined: approximately 9-day PBMC culture with coronavirus spike peptide pools or control peptides (ViraFEST assay). Some 2.2 million PBMCs were grown per well alongside roughly 10 IU/ml IL-2 and 7.5 to 10 ug/ml peptide pools. Germline V lookup: CDR1 MNHNY, CDR2 SVGAGI (reference sequence). The CDR3 sequence is 16 residues long. J gave up 5 bases and V 10 bases, and 16 bases lay outside the gene matches. Cultured CD4+ T cells had their DNA profiled by the Oncomine TCR Beta short-read assay. In TCRdb, the PCR reads were re-called with MiXCR into one record per CDR3 protein. The sample carries under 30,000 distinct CDR3 sequences, roughly 34% recorded once. This entry comes from a study of vaccination and CD4 T cells after COVID-19. Across the study: Convalescent persons amounted to six males plus four females, two of whom were Hispanic. A few convalescent patients were sampled at day 14 and days 161 to 241 post-vaccination. Cultures designated as controls were supplied with a CEFX pool, an HIV-1 Nef pool, or no peptide.

Sequences were derived from CD4+ T cells from blood, cultured in vitro, sampled about 7 months after SARS-CoV-2 vaccination. The sequence derives from a human donor who had recovered from COVID-19. The V and J genes are TRBV6-6 and TRBJ2-3; 9 nucleotides agree with TRBD2. CDR3 coding DNA: TGTGCCACAGGAGGAATAGGAGGCGGGAGGGGAGATACGCAGTATTTT. This sequence encodes CATGGIGGGRGDTQYF.